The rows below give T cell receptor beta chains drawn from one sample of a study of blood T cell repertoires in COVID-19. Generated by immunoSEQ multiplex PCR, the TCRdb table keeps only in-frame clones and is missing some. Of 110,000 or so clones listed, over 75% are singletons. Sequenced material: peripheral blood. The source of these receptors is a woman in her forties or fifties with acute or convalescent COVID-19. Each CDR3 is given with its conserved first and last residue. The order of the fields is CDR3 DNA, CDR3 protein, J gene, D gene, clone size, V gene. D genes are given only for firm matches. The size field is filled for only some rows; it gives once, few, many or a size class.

CDR3nt: TGCGCCAGCAGTGAGTTGTATCGGCCCAGCGGGGGGGCCATAGCGGATACGCAGTATTTT; CDR3aa: CASSELYRPSGGAIADTQYF; j_gene: TRBJ2-3; d_gene: TRBD2; abundance: few; v_gene: TRBV10-2
CDR3nt: TGTGCCAGCAAACAGGGCACCAATCAGCCCCAGCATTTT; CDR3aa: CASKQGTNQPQHF; j_gene: TRBJ1-5; d_gene: -; abundance: -; v_gene: TRBV12-3/TRBV12-4
CDR3nt: TGTGCCAGCAGCCCAGGCGGGGTTAACTATGGCTACACCTTC; CDR3aa: CASSPGGVNYGYTF; j_gene: TRBJ1-2; d_gene: -; abundance: -; v_gene: TRBV28
CDR3nt: TGTGCCAGTAGCAGGACAGGGGGTATTACAAACTATGGCTACACCTTC; CDR3aa: CASSRTGGITNYGYTF; j_gene: TRBJ1-2; d_gene: TRBD1; abundance: few; v_gene: TRBV19
CDR3nt: TGTGCCAGCAGCGTAGAATCTGCGGCCTACAGGAGCCGCCCCGGGGAGCTGTTTTTT; CDR3aa: CASSVESAAYRSRPGELFF; j_gene: TRBJ2-2; d_gene: -; abundance: -; v_gene: TRBV9
CDR3nt: TGTGCCAGCAGACATAACCGGGACACCTTCACCGGGGAGCTGTTTTTT; CDR3aa: CASRHNRDTFTGELFF; j_gene: TRBJ2-2; d_gene: -; abundance: -; v_gene: TRBV25-1
CDR3nt: TGTGCCACCAGTGGGGCAGGGGTCAATCAGCCCCAGCATTTT; CDR3aa: CATSGAGVNQPQHF; j_gene: TRBJ1-5; d_gene: -; abundance: few; v_gene: TRBV24-1
CDR3nt: TGTGCCAGCAGCGCTAGGACTAGCGGGGGGCCAGATACGCAGTATTTT; CDR3aa: CASSARTSGGPDTQYF; j_gene: TRBJ2-3; d_gene: TRBD2; abundance: -; v_gene: TRBV9
CDR3nt: TGTGCCAGCAGCGTAGCACAGGGGGGCGGCTACACCTTC; CDR3aa: CASSVAQGGGYTF; j_gene: TRBJ1-2; d_gene: TRBD1; abundance: -; v_gene: TRBV9
CDR3nt: TGTGCCAGCAGCTCTCGGGGTGGTGAAGCTTTCTTT; CDR3aa: CASSSRGGEAFF; j_gene: TRBJ1-1; d_gene: -; abundance: -; v_gene: TRBV6-5
CDR3nt: TGCGCCAGCAGCCAGAGAGGACAGCGCAATGAGCAGTTCTTC; CDR3aa: CASSQRGQRNEQFF; j_gene: TRBJ2-1; d_gene: -; abundance: few; v_gene: TRBV4-1
CDR3nt: TGTGCCAGCAGTTTAAAACAGGACGGCTACACCTTC; CDR3aa: CASSLKQDGYTF; j_gene: TRBJ1-2; d_gene: -; abundance: once; v_gene: TRBV28
CDR3nt: TGTGCCTGGAGTGGCGGTGAGAATTACGAGCAGTACTTC; CDR3aa: CAWSGGENYEQYF; j_gene: TRBJ2-7; d_gene: -; abundance: -; v_gene: TRBV30
CDR3nt: TGTGCCACCAGTGATCCCCACACCTATGGCTACACCTTC; CDR3aa: CATSDPHTYGYTF; j_gene: TRBJ1-2; d_gene: -; abundance: -; v_gene: TRBV24-1
CDR3nt: TGTGCCATCAGTGAGGCGTTGGGTCCAGCGGGGTCTTACGAGCAGTACTTC; CDR3aa: CAISEALGPAGSYEQYF; j_gene: TRBJ2-7; d_gene: TRBD2; abundance: -; v_gene: TRBV10-3
CDR3nt: TGCGCCAGCAGCCGCAGTGCGGCCTATGGCTACACCTTC; CDR3aa: CASSRSAAYGYTF; j_gene: TRBJ1-2; d_gene: -; abundance: -; v_gene: TRBV5-1
CDR3nt: TGTGCCATCGCCCCTGCCAGCGGGGCCCACAATGAGCAGTTCTTC; CDR3aa: CAIAPASGAHNEQFF; j_gene: TRBJ2-1; d_gene: TRBD2; abundance: -; v_gene: TRBV24-1
CDR3nt: TGTGCCATCAGCCTAGCGGATGAGCAGTTCTTC; CDR3aa: CAISLADEQFF; j_gene: TRBJ2-1; d_gene: TRBD2; abundance: -; v_gene: TRBV10-3
CDR3nt: TGTGCCAGTAGCACACCCGGGACAGGGGGCTATGGCTACACCTTC; CDR3aa: CASSTPGTGGYGYTF; j_gene: TRBJ1-2; d_gene: TRBD1; abundance: -; v_gene: TRBV19
CDR3nt: TGCAGCGTCCTCCAGGGGGCCGAAAAACTGTTTTTT; CDR3aa: CSVLQGAEKLFF; j_gene: TRBJ1-4; d_gene: TRBD1; abundance: -; v_gene: TRBV29-1
CDR3nt: TGTGCCAGCAACCCATGGGGGGACACTGAAGCTTTCTTT; CDR3aa: CASNPWGDTEAFF; j_gene: TRBJ1-1; d_gene: -; abundance: once; v_gene: TRBV2
CDR3nt: TGTGCCAGCAGCCAAAGCCGGGGGAGAGGCTACACCTTC; CDR3aa: CASSQSRGRGYTF; j_gene: TRBJ1-2; d_gene: -; abundance: -; v_gene: TRBV3-1/TRBV3-2
CDR3nt: TGTGCCAGCTCACCCAACCGTTTGGGGGGAGAGCAGTTCTTC; CDR3aa: CASSPNRLGGEQFF; j_gene: TRBJ2-1; d_gene: -; abundance: -; v_gene: TRBV18
CDR3nt: TGTGCCAGCAGCGTTCAGGCAGGCTCCTACAATGAGCAGTTCTTC; CDR3aa: CASSVQAGSYNEQFF; j_gene: TRBJ2-1; d_gene: -; abundance: once; v_gene: TRBV7-3
CDR3nt: TGTGCCAGCAGCTTAGGAGGGTTTAATCAGCCCCAGCATTTT; CDR3aa: CASSLGGFNQPQHF; j_gene: TRBJ1-5; d_gene: -; abundance: -; v_gene: TRBV5-6
CDR3nt: TGTGCCTCCGAAAGTCAGGGGAATCAGCCCCAGCATTTT; CDR3aa: CASESQGNQPQHF; j_gene: TRBJ1-5; d_gene: -; abundance: -; v_gene: TRBV12-3/TRBV12-4
CDR3nt: TGTGCCAGTAAGAGACAGGGCAGGACCGGGGAGCTGTTTTTT; CDR3aa: CASKRQGRTGELFF; j_gene: TRBJ2-2; d_gene: TRBD1; abundance: -; v_gene: TRBV19
CDR3nt: TGTGCCATCGGGACAGGGGCTAACTATGGCTACACCTTC; CDR3aa: CAIGTGANYGYTF; j_gene: TRBJ1-2; d_gene: TRBD1; abundance: few; v_gene: TRBV10-3
CDR3nt: TGTGCCAGCAGTATCTCCCGCTCCTACAATGAGCAGTTCTTC; CDR3aa: CASSISRSYNEQFF; j_gene: TRBJ2-1; d_gene: -; abundance: -; v_gene: TRBV6-2/TRBV6-3
CDR3nt: TGTGCCAGCAGCTTAACCGGGGAGAACACTGAAGCTTTCTTT; CDR3aa: CASSLTGENTEAFF; j_gene: TRBJ1-1; d_gene: -; abundance: -; v_gene: TRBV7-3
CDR3nt: TGTGCCAGCAGCTTATACTTGAACACTGAAGCTTTCTTT; CDR3aa: CASSLYLNTEAFF; j_gene: TRBJ1-1; d_gene: -; abundance: -; v_gene: TRBV7-6
CDR3nt: TGTGCCACCAGCAGAGAGAATAGCCCTACAACCTACAATGAGCAGTTCTTC; CDR3aa: CATSRENSPTTYNEQFF; j_gene: TRBJ2-1; d_gene: -; abundance: -; v_gene: TRBV15
CDR3nt: TGTGCCAGCAGTTTCCAGGGATACACCGGGGAGCTGTTTTTT; CDR3aa: CASSFQGYTGELFF; j_gene: TRBJ2-2; d_gene: -; abundance: -; v_gene: TRBV28
CDR3nt: TGTGCCATCAGTGCCCGGGACAGCCAAGTCTACACCTTC; CDR3aa: CAISARDSQVYTF; j_gene: TRBJ1-2; d_gene: TRBD1; abundance: -; v_gene: TRBV10-3
CDR3nt: TGTGCCAGCAGTGGACAGCGCCTCTATGGCTACACCTTC; CDR3aa: CASSGQRLYGYTF; j_gene: TRBJ1-2; d_gene: -; abundance: -; v_gene: TRBV6-6
CDR3nt: TGCGCCAGCACCGCTAGAACTACCCGGGAGCTGTTTTTT; CDR3aa: CASTARTTRELFF; j_gene: TRBJ2-2; d_gene: -; abundance: -; v_gene: TRBV5-1
CDR3nt: TGTGCCAGCTCAACAACAGGGGTTCCTGGCTACACCTTC; CDR3aa: CASSTTGVPGYTF; j_gene: TRBJ1-2; d_gene: TRBD1; abundance: few; v_gene: TRBV18
CDR3nt: TGCGCCAGCAGCCGAGGATTCGATATGAACACTGAAGCTTTCTTT; CDR3aa: CASSRGFDMNTEAFF; j_gene: TRBJ1-1; d_gene: -; abundance: -; v_gene: TRBV4-1
CDR3nt: TGTGCCAGCAGTCGAATCCAGGCGAACACTGAAGCTTTCTTT; CDR3aa: CASSRIQANTEAFF; j_gene: TRBJ1-1; d_gene: -; abundance: few; v_gene: TRBV27
CDR3nt: TGCGCCAGCAGCGGGCCGGGACAGGGTTGGTCACCCCTCCACTTT; CDR3aa: CASSGPGQGWSPLHF; j_gene: TRBJ1-6; d_gene: TRBD1; abundance: -; v_gene: TRBV10-2
CDR3nt: TGTGCCTGGAGTAGTAGGGGGCTTAGTGAAAAACTGTTTTTT; CDR3aa: CAWSSRGLSEKLFF; j_gene: TRBJ1-4; d_gene: TRBD1; abundance: -; v_gene: TRBV30
CDR3nt: TGCGCCAGTGGACAGGGAGCTGGGGCCAACGTCCTGACTTTC; CDR3aa: CASGQGAGANVLTF; j_gene: TRBJ2-6; d_gene: TRBD1; abundance: -; v_gene: TRBV5-1
CDR3nt: TGTGCCAGCAGTGGAACAGGGTTTACTAATGAAAAACTGTTTTTT; CDR3aa: CASSGTGFTNEKLFF; j_gene: TRBJ1-4; d_gene: -; abundance: once; v_gene: TRBV27
CDR3nt: TGTGCCAGCAGCCAAGGGACAGGGGTTCAGCCCCAGCATTTT; CDR3aa: CASSQGTGVQPQHF; j_gene: TRBJ1-5; d_gene: TRBD1; abundance: -; v_gene: TRBV3-1/TRBV3-2
CDR3nt: TGTGCCACCTCGGGGGTTGATGAAAAACTGTTTTTT; CDR3aa: CATSGVDEKLFF; j_gene: TRBJ1-4; d_gene: -; abundance: -; v_gene: TRBV2
CDR3nt: TGTGCCAGCAGACACGGACAGGGTGAAGCTTTCTTT; CDR3aa: CASRHGQGEAFF; j_gene: TRBJ1-1; d_gene: TRBD1; abundance: -; v_gene: TRBV6-5
CDR3nt: TGTGCCAGCAGCCGGACAGGGGACCAAGAGACCCAGTACTTC; CDR3aa: CASSRTGDQETQYF; j_gene: TRBJ2-5; d_gene: TRBD1; abundance: -; v_gene: TRBV11-3
CDR3nt: TGTGCCAGCAGCTTAGCCCGACAGGGGGCTTTTGATTTT; CDR3aa: CASSLARQGAFDF; j_gene: TRBJ2-3; d_gene: TRBD1; abundance: -; v_gene: TRBV7-2
CDR3nt: TGTGCCAGCAGCTTAAGTAGTACCGGGGAGCTGTTTTTT; CDR3aa: CASSLSSTGELFF; j_gene: TRBJ2-2; d_gene: -; abundance: -; v_gene: TRBV7-3
CDR3nt: TGCGCCAGCGGGAGTCTAGCGGGGGGCACAGATACGCAGTATTTT; CDR3aa: CASGSLAGGTDTQYF; j_gene: TRBJ2-3; d_gene: TRBD2; abundance: -; v_gene: TRBV5-1
CDR3nt: TGTGCCAGCTCACCACGGCCCTCCAACAGGGGGACAGGCGAGCAGTACTTC; CDR3aa: CASSPRPSNRGTGEQYF; j_gene: TRBJ2-7; d_gene: TRBD1; abundance: once; v_gene: TRBV18
CDR3nt: TGTGCCAGCAGGGTAGCGGGGGGACAGACAGATACGCAGTATTTT; CDR3aa: CASRVAGGQTDTQYF; j_gene: TRBJ2-3; d_gene: TRBD2; abundance: once; v_gene: TRBV5-4
CDR3nt: TGTGCCACCTCCTCGGACAGAATTTCTAACTATGGCTACACCTTC; CDR3aa: CATSSDRISNYGYTF; j_gene: TRBJ1-2; d_gene: -; abundance: few; v_gene: TRBV6-5
CDR3nt: TGTGCCAGCAGCCCTGGGACTGCCACACGGGGTGGCTACACCTTC; CDR3aa: CASSPGTATRGGYTF; j_gene: TRBJ1-2; d_gene: -; abundance: -; v_gene: TRBV7-9